This section outlines one T cell receptor (beta chain) sequence together with its context. Its antigen remains unknown. Germline V gene data show CDR1 as SGHVS and CDR2 as FQNEAQ. Trimming cost V 6 bases and J 3 bases, with 15 bases left between them. This CDR3 spans 15 amino acids. These data belong to a study of vaccination and CD4 T cells after COVID-19. Treatment described: roughly 10-day PBMC culture with coronavirus spike peptide pools or control peptides (ViraFEST assay). With peptide pools, ViraFEST first expanded antigen-specific T cells and afterwards sequenced their TCRs. The Oncomine TCR Beta short-read assay sequenced DNA from cultured CD4+ T cells. TCRdb reprocessed the PCR reads via MiXCR and lists one record per CDR3 protein. The sample has about 15,000 distinct CDR3 sequences; 50% to 65% are singletons.

Source: CD4+ T cells from blood, cultured in vitro, taken before SARS-CoV-2 vaccination. The V call is TRBV7-8, the J call TRBJ2-1; a weak D match, TRBD2 (5 bases). The TCR sequence derives from a human donor who had recovered from COVID-19. The CDR3 here is CASRILDGNYNEQFF. For the CDR3, the DNA is TGTGCCAGCAGAATACTAGACGGGAACTACAATGAGCAGTTCTTC.